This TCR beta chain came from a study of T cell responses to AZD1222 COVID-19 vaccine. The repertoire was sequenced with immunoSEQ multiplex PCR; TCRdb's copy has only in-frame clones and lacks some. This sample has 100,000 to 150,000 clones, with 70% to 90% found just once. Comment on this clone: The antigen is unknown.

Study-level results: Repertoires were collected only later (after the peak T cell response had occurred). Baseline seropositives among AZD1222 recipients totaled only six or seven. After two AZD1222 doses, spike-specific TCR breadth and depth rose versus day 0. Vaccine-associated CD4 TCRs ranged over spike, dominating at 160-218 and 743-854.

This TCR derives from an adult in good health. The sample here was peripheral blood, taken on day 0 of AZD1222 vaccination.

In nucleotides, the CDR3 is TGTGCCAGCAGCTCGAGGACTAGCGGGAGCGATGAGCAGTTCTTC. The encoded protein is CASSSRTSGSDEQFF. The chain employs TRBV5-4 and TRBJ2-1, with 13 bases matching TRBD2. V lost 3 bases to trimming and J lost 8 bases; unmatched junction nucleotides: 5. CDR1 is SGHNT, CDR2 YYREEE, per germline (reference sequence). This CDR3 has 15 amino acids.